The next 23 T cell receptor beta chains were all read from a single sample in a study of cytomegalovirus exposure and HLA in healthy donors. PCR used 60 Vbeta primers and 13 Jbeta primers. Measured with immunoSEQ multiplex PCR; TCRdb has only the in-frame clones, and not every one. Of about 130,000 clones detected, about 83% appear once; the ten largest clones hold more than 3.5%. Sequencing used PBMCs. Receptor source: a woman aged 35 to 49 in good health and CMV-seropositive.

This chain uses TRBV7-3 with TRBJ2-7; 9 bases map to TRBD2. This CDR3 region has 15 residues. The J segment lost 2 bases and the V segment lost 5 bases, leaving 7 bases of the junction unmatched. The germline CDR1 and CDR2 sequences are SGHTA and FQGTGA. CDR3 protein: CASSILAGGTYEQYF. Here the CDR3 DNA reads TGTGCCAGCAGCATACTAGCGGGCGGAACCTACGAGCAGTACTTC. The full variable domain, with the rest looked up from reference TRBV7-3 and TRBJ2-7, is GAGVSQTPSNKVTEKGKYVELRCDPISGHTALYWYRQSLGQGPEFLIYFQGTGAADDSGLPNDRFFAVRPEGSVSTLKIQRTERGDSAVYLCASSILAGGTYEQYFGPGTRLTVT.

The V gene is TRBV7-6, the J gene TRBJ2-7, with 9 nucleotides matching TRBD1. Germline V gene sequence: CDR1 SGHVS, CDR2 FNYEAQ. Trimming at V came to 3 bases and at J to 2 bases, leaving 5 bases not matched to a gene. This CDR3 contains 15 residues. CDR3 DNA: TGTGCCAGCAGCTTGTCACAGGGGGCTGCCTACGAGCAGTACTTC. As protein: CASSLSQGAAYEQYF.

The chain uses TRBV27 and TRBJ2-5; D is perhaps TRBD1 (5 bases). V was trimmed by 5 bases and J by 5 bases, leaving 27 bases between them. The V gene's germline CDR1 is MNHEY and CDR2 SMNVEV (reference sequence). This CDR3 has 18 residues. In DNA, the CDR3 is TGTGCCAGCAGTCCCGTCACCCTTCGACAGAAAGGCGCCGAGACCCAGTACTTC. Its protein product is CASSPVTLRQKGAETQYF.

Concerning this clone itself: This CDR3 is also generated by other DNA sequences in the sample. The DNA of the CDR3 is TGTGCCTGGAGTGGGGGGGTTGAAGAGACCCAGTACTTC. As protein: CAWSGGVEETQYF. This chain links TRBV30 with TRBJ2-5; D is possibly TRBD2 (6 bases). V lost 1 base and J 3 bases, leaving 9 bases between the germline ends. CDR3 length: 13 residues. Germline CDR1 and CDR2: GTSNPN and SVGIG (reference sequence).

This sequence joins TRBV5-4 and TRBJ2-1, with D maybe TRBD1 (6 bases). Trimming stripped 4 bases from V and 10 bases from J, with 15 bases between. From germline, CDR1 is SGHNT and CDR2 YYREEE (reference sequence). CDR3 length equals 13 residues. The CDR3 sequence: CASSQGTGSEQFF. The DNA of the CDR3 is TGTGCCAGCAGCCAGGGGACCGGTTCGGAGCAGTTCTTC.

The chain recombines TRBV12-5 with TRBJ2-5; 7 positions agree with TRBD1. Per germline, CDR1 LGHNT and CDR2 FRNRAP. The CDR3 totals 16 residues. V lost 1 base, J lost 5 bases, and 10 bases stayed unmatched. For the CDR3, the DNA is TGTGCTAGTGGTTTGGACGGGACAGCGCGGATGGAGACCCAGTACTTC. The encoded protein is CASGLDGTARMETQYF. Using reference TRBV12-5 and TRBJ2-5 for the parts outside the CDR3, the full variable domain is DARVTQTPRHKVTEMGQEVTMRCQPILGHNTVFWYRQTMMQGLELLAYFRNRAPLDDSGMPKDRFSAEMPDATLATLKIQPSEPRDSAVYFCASGLDGTARMETQYFGPGTRLLVL.

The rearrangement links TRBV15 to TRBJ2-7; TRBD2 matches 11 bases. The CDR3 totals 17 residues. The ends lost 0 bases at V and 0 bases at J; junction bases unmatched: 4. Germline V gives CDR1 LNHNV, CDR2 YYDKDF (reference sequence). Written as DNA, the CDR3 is TGTGCCACCAGCAGAGATGGGCTAGCGGGGGGCTCCTACGAGCAGTACTTC. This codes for CATSRDGLAGGSYEQYF.

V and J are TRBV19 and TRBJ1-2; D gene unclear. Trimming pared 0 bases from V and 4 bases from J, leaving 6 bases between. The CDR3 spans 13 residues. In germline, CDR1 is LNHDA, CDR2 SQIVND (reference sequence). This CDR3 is CASSIDPLYGYTF. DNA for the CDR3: TGTGCCAGTAGTATAGACCCCCTCTATGGCTACACCTTC.

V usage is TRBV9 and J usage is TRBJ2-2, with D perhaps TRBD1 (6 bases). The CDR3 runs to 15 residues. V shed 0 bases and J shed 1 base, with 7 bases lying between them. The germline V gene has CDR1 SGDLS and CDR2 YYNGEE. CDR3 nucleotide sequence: TGTGCCAGCAGCGTAGTAGGGGGGAACACCGGGGAGCTGTTTTTT. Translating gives CASSVVGGNTGELFF.

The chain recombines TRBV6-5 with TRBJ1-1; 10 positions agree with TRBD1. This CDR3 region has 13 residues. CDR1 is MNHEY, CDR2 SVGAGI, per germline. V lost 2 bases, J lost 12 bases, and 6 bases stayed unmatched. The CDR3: CASSYPGQGHTFF. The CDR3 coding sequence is TGTGCCAGCAGTTACCCGGGACAGGGGCATACTTTCTTT.

The CDR3 loop is CAWTKQFPVAWGYTF. The CDR3 coding sequence is TGTGCCTGGACCAAACAATTTCCGGTAGCGTGGGGCTACACCTTC. J is TRBJ1-2 and V is TRBV30, with D hard to call. Trimming took off 4 bases at V and 8 bases at J, with 23 bases between the two ends. This CDR3 has 15 amino acids. The germline V gene has CDR1 GTSNPN and CDR2 SVGIG (reference sequence).

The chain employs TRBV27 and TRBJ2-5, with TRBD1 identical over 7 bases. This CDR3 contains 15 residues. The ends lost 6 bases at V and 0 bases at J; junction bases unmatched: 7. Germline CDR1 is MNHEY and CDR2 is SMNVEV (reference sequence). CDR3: CASSFLGQNQETQYF. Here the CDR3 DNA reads TGTGCCAGCAGCTTCTTGGGACAGAACCAAGAGACCCAGTACTTC.

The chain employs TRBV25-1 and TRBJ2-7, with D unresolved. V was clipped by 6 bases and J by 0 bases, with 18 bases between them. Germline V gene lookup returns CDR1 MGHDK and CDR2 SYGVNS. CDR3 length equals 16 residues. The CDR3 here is CASSANQEYSSYEQYF. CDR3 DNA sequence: TGTGCCAGCAGCGCTAACCAGGAATATAGCTCCTACGAGCAGTACTTC.

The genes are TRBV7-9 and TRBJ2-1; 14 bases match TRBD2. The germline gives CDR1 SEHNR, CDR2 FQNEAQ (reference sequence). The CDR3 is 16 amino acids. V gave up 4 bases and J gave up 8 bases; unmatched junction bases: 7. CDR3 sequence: CASSSRLAGGLDEQFF. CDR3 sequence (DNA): TGTGCCAGCAGCTCCCGACTAGCGGGAGGGTTAGATGAGCAGTTCTTC. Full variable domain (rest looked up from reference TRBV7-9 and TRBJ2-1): DTGVSQNPRHKITKRGQNVTFRCDPISEHNRLYWYRQTLGQGPEFLTYFQNEAQLEKSRLLSDRFSAERPKGSFSTLEIQRTEQGDSAMYLCASSSRLAGGLDEQFFGPGTRLTVL.

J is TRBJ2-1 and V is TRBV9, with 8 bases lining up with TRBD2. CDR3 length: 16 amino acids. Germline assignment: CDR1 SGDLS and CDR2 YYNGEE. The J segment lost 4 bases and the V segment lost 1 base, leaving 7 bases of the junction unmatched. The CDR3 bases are TGTGCCAGCAGCGTATACGGGGGGGGGACTTACAATGAGCAGTTCTTC. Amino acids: CASSVYGGGTYNEQFF. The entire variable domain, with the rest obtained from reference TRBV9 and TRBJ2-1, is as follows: DSGVTQTPKHLITATGQRVTLRCSPRSGDLSVYWYQQSLDQGLQFLIQYYNGEERAKGNILERFSAQQFPDLHSELNLSSLELGDSALYFCASSVYGGGTYNEQFFGPGTRLTVL.

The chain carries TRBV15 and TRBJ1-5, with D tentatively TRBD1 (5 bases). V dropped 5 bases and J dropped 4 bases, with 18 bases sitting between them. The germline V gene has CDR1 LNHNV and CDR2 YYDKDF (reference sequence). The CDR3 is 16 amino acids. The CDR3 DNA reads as TGTGCCACCAGCGGTTGGATTTGGGGGGGGAATCAGCCCCAGCATTTT. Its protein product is CATSGWIWGGNQPQHF.

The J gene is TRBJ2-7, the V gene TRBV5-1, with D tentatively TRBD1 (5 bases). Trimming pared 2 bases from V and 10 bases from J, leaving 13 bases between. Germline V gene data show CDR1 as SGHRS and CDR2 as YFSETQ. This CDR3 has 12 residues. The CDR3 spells CASSFQGGDQYF. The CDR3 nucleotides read TGCGCCAGCAGCTTTCAGGGTGGGGATCAGTACTTC.

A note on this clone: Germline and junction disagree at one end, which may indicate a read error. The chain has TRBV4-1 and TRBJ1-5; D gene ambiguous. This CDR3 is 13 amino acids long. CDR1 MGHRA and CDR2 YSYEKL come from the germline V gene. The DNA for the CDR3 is TGCGCCAGCAGCCAAGAAGCAGGCTCGAATAGTTATTTT. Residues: CASSQEAGSNSYF.

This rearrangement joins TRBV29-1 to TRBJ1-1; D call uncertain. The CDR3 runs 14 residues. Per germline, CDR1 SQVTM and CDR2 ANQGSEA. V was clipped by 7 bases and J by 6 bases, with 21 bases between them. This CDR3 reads CSAKAHGAGAEAFF. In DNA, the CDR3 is TGCAGCGCAAAAGCCCACGGCGCCGGGGCTGAAGCTTTCTTT.

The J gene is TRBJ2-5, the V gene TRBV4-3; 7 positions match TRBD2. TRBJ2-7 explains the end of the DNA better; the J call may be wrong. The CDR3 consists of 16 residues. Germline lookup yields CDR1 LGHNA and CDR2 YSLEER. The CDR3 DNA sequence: TGCGCCAGCAGCCAAGATGCAGCTAGCGGATCCTACGAGCAGTACTTC. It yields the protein CASSQDAASGSYEQYF.

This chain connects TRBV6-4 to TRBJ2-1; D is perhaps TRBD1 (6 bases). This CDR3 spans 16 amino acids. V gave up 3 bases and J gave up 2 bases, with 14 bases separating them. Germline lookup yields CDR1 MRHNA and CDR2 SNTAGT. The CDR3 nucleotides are TGTGCCAGCAGTGAGGGGGCAGGGAATCCCTACAATGAGCAGTTCTTC. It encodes CASSEGAGNPYNEQFF.

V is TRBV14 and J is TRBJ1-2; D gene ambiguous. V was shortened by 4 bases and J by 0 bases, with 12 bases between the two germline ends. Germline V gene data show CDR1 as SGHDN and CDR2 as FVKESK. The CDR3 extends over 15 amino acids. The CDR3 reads CASSPILMSNYGYTF. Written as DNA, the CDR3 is TGTGCCAGCAGCCCTATTTTGATGTCTAACTATGGCTACACCTTC.

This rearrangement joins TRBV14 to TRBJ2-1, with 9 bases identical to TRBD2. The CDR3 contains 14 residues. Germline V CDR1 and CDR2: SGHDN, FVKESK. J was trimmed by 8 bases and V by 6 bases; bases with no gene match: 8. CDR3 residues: CASRLSGSSHEQFF. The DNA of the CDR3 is TGTGCCAGCAGACTTAGCGGGAGCTCCCATGAGCAGTTCTTC.